One T cell receptor (beta chain) is described in this entry. Its antigen is not known. Sequencing of TCR beta covered CD8+ and CD4+ T cells obtained from blood. FACS enriched CD8+ TEMRA cells, while bulk CD8+ and CD4+ were negatively isolated. The data originate from a study of CD8 T cells in Susac syndrome. Reverse transcription of 0.5 to 1 ug RNA was performed with random hexamers. One entry per CDR3 protein, called by TCRdb with MiXCR from the immunoSEQ multiplex PCR reads. The sample holds around 220,000 distinct CDR3 sequences, 92% seen once. V lost 3 bases and J lost 4; bases outside the gene matches: 5. This CDR3 comprises 14 residues. Germline CDR1 and CDR2: SGHDN and FVKESK. Findings and caveats of the study: As acknowledged by the study, its TCR sequencing and HLA analysis included a relatively small number of individuals.

The source of this sequence is a human donor with multiple sclerosis. The chain is built from TRBV14 and TRBJ1-1; TRBD1 matches at 7 bases. Material: CD8+ T cells from PBMCs. The CDR3 DNA is TGTGCCAGCAGCCAGACAGACAGGGTCACTGAAGCTTTCTTT. Translated, it gives CASSQTDRVTEAFF. The entire variable domain, with the rest obtained from reference TRBV14 and TRBJ1-1, is as follows: EAGVTQFPSHSVIEKGQTVTLRCDPISGHDNLYWYRRVMGKEIKFLLHFVKESKQDESGMPNNRFLAERTGGTYSTLKVQPAELEDSGVYFCASSQTDRVTEAFFGQGTRLTVV.